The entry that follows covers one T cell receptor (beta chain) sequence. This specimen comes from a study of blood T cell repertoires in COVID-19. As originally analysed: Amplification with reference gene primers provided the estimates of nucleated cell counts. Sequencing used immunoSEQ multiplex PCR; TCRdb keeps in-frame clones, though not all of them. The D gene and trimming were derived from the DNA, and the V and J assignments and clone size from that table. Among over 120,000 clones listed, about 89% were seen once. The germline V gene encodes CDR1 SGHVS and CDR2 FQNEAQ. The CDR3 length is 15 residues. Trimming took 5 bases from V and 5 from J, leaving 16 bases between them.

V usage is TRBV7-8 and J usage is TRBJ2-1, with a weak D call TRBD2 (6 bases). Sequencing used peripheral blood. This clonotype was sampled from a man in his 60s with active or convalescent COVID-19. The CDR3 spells CASSAGTSANNEQFF. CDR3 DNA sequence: TGTGCCAGCAGCGCCGGGACTTCCGCCAACAATGAGCAGTTCTTC.